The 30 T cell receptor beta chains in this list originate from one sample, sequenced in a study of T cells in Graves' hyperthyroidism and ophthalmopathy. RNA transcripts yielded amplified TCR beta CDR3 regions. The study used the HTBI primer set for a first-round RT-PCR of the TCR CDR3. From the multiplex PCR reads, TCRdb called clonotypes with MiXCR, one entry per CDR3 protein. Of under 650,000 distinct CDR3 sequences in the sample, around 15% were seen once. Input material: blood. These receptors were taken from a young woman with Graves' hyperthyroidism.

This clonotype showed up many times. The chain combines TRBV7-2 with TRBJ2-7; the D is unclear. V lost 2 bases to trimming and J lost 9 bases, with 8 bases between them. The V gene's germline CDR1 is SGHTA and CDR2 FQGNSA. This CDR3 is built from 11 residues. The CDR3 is CASSLPVGQYF. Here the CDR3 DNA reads TGTGCCAGCAGCTTACCCGTAGGGCAGTACTTC.

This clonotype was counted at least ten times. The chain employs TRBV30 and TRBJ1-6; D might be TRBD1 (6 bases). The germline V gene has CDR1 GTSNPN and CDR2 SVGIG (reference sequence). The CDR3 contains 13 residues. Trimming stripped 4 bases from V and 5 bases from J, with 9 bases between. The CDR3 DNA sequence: TGTGCCTGGAAGGGGACAAATAATTCACCCCTCCACTTT. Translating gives CAWKGTNNSPLHF. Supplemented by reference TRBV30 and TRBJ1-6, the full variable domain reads SQTIHQWPATLVQPVGSPLSLECTVEGTSNPNLYWYRQAAGRGLQLLFYSVGIGQISSEVPQNLSASRPQDRQFILSSKKLLLSDSGFYLCAWKGTNNSPLHFGNGTRLTVT.

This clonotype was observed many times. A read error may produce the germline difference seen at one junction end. CDR3 DNA: TGCTCAATACCACAAGCTTTCTTT. It encodes CSIPQAFF. The chain links TRBV6-7 to TRBJ1-1; D gene uncertain. TRBV6-7 is an ORF for which the function is uncertain. The CDR3 spans 8 residues.

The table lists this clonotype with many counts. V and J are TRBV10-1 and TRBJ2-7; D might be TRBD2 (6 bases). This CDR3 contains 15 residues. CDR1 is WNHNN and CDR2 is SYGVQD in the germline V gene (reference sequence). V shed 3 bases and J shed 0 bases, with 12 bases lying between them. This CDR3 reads CASSEGTFSSYEQYF. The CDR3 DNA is TGCGCCAGCAGTGAAGGGACTTTTAGCTCCTACGAGCAGTACTTC.

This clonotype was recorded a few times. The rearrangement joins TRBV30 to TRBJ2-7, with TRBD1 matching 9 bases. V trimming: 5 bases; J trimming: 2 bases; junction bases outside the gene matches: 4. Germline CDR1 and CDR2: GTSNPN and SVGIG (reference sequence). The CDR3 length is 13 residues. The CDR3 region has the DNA TGTGCCTGGTCCGGGACAGGGCCCTACGAGCAGTACTTC. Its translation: CAWSGTGPYEQYF.

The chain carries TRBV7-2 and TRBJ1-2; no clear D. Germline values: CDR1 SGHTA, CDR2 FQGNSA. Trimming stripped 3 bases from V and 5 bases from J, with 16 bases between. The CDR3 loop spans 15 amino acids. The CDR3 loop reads CASSLGSSILYGYTF. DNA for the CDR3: TGTGCCAGCAGCTTGGGGAGCAGCATTTTATATGGCTACACCTTC. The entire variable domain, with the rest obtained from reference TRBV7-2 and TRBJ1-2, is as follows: GAGVSQSPSNKVTEKGKDVELRCDPISGHTALYWYRQSLGQGLEFLIYFQGNSAPDKSGLPSDRFSAERTGGSVSTLTIQRTQQEDSAVYLCASSLGSSILYGYTFGSGTRLTVV.

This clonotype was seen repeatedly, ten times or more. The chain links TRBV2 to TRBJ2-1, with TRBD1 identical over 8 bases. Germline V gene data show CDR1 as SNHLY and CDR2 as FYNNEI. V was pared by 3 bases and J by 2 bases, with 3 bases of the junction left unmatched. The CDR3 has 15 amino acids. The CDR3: CASSDGTGPYNEQFF. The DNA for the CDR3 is TGTGCCAGCAGTGACGGGACAGGCCCCTACAATGAGCAGTTCTTC.

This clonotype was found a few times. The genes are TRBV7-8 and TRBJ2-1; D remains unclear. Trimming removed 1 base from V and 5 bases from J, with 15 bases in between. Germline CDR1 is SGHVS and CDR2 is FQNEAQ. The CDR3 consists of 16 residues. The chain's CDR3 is CASSLGRHGWDNEQFF. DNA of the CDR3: TGTGCCAGCAGCTTAGGACGCCACGGGTGGGACAATGAGCAGTTCTTC.

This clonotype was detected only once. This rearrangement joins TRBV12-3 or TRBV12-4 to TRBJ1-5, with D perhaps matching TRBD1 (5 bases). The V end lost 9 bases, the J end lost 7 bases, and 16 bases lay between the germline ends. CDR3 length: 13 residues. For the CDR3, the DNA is TGTGCCAGTGGGGGGACCCCATTGCAGCCCCAGCATTTT. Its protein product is CASGGTPLQPQHF.

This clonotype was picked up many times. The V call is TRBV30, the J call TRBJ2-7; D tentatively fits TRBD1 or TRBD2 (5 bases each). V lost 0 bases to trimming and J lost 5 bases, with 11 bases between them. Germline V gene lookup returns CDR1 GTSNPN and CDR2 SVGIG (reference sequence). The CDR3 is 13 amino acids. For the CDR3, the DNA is TGTGCCTGGAGTGTCGGGGCAGTGAACGAGCAGTACTTC. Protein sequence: CAWSVGAVNEQYF.

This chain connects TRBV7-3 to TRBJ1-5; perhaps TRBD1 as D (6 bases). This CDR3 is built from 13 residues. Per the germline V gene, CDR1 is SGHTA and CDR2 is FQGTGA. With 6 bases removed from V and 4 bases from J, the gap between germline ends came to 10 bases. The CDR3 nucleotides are TGTGCCAGCAGTTCCGGGACAAATCAGCCCCAGCATTTT. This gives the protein CASSSGTNQPQHF.

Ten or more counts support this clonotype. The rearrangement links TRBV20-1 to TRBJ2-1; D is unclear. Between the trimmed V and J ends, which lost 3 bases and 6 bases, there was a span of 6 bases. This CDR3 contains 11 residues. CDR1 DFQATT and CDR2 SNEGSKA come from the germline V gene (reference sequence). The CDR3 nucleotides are TGCAGTGCTAGTGTCAGCAATGAGCAGTTCTTC. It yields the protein CSASVSNEQFF.

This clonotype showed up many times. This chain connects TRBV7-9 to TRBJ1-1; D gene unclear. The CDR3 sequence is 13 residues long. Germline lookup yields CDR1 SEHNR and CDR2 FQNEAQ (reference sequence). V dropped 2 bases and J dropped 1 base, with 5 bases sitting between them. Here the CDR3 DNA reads TGTGCCAGCAGCTTACCTTCGAACACTGAAGCTTTCTTT. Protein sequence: CASSLPSNTEAFF.

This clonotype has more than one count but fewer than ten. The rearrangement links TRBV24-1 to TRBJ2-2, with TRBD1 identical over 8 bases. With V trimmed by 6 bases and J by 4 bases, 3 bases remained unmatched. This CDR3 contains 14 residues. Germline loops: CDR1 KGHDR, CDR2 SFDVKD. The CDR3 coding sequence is TGTGCCACCAGTTCTACAGGGGGCACCGGGGAGCTGTTTTTT. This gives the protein CATSSTGGTGELFF.

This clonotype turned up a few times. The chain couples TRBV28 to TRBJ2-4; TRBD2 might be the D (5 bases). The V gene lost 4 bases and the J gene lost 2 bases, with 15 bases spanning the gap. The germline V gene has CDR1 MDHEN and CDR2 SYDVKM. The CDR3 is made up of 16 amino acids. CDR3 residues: CASSSPDWVTKNIQYF. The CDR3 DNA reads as TGTGCCAGCAGTTCGCCGGACTGGGTCACCAAAAACATTCAGTACTTC.

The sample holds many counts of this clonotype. CDR3 residues: CASSSSWDTQYF. CDR3 DNA: TGTGCCAGCAGCTCAAGTTGGGATACGCAGTATTTT. The chain links TRBV11-2 to TRBJ2-3, with D unclear. The CDR3 is 12 residues long. V gave up 4 bases and J gave up 6 bases, with 8 bases separating them. Germline V gene lookup returns CDR1 SGHAT and CDR2 FQNNGV.

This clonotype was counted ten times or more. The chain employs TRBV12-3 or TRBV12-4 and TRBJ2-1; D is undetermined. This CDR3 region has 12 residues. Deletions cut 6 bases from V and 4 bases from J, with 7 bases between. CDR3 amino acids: CASSSVYNEQFF. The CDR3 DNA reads TGTGCCAGCAGCTCCGTGTACAATGAGCAGTTCTTC.

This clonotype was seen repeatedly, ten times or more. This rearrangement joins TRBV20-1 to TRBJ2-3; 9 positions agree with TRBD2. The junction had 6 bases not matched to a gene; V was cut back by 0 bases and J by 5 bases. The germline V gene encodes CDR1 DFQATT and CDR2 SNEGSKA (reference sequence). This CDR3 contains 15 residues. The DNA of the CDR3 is TGCAGTGCTAGAGATCCGGGCGGGAGGGGAGATACGCAGTATTTT. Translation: CSARDPGGRGDTQYF.

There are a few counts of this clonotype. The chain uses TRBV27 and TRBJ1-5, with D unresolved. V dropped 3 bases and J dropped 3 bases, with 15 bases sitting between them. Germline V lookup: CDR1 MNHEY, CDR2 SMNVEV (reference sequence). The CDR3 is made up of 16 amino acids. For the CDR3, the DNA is TGTGCCAGCAGTTTGACCCTTGACCGCCTCAATCAGCCCCAGCATTTT. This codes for CASSLTLDRLNQPQHF.

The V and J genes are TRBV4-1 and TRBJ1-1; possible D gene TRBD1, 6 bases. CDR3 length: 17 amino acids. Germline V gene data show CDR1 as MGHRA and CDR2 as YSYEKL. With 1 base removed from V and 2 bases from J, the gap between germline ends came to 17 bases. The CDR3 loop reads CASSQVWRGAGNTEAFF. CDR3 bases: TGCGCCAGCAGCCAAGTATGGCGGGGGGCTGGTAACACTGAAGCTTTCTTT.

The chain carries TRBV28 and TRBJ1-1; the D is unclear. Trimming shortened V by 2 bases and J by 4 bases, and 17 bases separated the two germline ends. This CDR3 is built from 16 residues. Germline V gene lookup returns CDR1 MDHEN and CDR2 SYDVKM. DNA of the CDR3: TGTGCCAGCAGTTTAAAAGGGTTTGGACGTGGCACTGAAGCTTTCTTT. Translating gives CASSLKGFGRGTEAFF.

The CDR3 here is CASRQLAGGEDTQYF. CDR3 DNA: TGCGCCAGCAGGCAGCTAGCGGGAGGAGAAGATACGCAGTATTTT. The J gene is TRBJ2-3, the V gene TRBV5-1; TRBD2 matches at 11 bases. Trimming took 5 bases from V and 5 from J; bases not matched to a gene: 7. CDR1 is SGHRS, CDR2 YFSETQ, per germline. The CDR3 covers 15 residues.

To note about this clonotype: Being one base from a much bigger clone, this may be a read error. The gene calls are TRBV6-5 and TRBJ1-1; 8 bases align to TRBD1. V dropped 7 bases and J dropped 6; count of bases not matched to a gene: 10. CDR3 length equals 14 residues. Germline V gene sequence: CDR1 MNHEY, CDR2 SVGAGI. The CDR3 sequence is CASISDRAGPEAFF. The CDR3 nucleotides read TGTGCCAGCATTTCGGACAGGGCAGGGCCTGAAGCTTTCTTT.

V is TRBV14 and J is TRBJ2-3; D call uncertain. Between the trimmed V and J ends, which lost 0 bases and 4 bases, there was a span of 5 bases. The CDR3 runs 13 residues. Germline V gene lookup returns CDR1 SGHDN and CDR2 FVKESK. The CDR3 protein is CASSQDLSDTQYF. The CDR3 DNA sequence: TGTGCCAGCAGCCAAGATTTGTCAGATACGCAGTATTTT.

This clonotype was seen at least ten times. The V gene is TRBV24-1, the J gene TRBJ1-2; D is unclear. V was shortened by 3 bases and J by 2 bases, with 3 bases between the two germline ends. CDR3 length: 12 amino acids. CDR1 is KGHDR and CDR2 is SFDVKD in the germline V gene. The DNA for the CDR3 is TGTGCCACCAGTGATGGGAACTATGGCTACACCTTC. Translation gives CATSDGNYGYTF.

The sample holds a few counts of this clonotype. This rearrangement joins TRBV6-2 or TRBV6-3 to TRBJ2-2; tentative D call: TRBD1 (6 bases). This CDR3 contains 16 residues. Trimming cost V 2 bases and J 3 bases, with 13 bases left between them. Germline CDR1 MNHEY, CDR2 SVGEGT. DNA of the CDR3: TGTGCCAGCAGTTACACGGGGTCAGGGGACACCGGGGAGCTGTTTTTT. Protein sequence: CASSYTGSGDTGELFF.

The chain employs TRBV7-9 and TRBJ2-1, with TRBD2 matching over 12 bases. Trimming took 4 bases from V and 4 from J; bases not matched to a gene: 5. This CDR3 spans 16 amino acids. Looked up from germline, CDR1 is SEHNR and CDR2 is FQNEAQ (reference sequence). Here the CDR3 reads CASSYGTSGLYNEQFF. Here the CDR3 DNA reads TGTGCCAGCAGCTACGGGACTAGCGGGCTGTACAATGAGCAGTTCTTC.

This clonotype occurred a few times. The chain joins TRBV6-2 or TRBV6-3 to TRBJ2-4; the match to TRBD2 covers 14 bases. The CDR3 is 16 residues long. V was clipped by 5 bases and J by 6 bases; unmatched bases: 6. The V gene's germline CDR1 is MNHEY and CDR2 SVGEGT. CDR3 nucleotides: TGTGCCAGCAGTAGGACTAGCGGGAGGCGGGGAAACATTCAGTACTTC. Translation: CASSRTSGRRGNIQYF.

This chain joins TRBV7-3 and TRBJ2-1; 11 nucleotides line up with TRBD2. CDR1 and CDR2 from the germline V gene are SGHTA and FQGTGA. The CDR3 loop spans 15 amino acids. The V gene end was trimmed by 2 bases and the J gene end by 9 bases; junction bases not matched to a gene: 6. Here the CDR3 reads CASSLLLAGASEQFF. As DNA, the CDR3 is TGTGCCAGCAGCTTATTACTAGCGGGAGCCTCTGAGCAGTTCTTC.

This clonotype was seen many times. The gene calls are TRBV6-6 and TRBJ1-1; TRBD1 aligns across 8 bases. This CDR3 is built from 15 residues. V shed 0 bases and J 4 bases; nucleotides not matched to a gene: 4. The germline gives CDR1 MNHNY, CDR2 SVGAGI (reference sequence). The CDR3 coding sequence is TGTGCCAGCAGTTACTCCATCACAGGGGGCACTGAAGCTTTCTTT. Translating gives CASSYSITGGTEAFF.